The 13 T cell receptor beta chains in this list originate from one sample, sequenced in a study of blood T cell repertoires in COVID-19. Assay used: immunoSEQ multiplex PCR; TCRdb lists only in-frame clones, some missing. The table records roughly 300,000 clones, about 85% of them present only once. Sequencing was carried out using PBMCs or T cells enriched from blood (not recorded which). The receptors stem from a woman in her twenties or thirties who had recovered from COVID-19.

The chain combines TRBV15 with TRBJ2-7; 7 positions match TRBD1. Germline assignment: CDR1 LNHNV and CDR2 YYDKDF (reference sequence). Trimming removed 3 bases from V and 3 bases from J; junction bases left unmatched: 11. This CDR3 spans 16 amino acids. CDR3 residues: CATSRADRVGDYEQYF. The CDR3 DNA reads as TGTGCCACCAGCAGGGCAGACAGGGTTGGGGACTACGAGCAGTACTTC. Filled out from reference TRBV15 and TRBJ2-7, the complete variable domain reads DAMVIQNPRYQVTQFGKPVTLSCSQTLNHNVMYWYQQKSSQAPKLLFHYYDKDFNNEADTPDNFQSRRPNTSFCFLDIRSPGLGDTAMYLCATSRADRVGDYEQYFGPGTRLTVT.

CDR3 bases: TGTGCCAGCAGCCAAGATCGTGTGGGGGCGGGTGAAAAACTGTTTTTT. Protein: CASSQDRVGAGEKLFF. The chain employs TRBV14 and TRBJ1-4; weak D call: TRBD1 (6 bases). V lost 0 bases and J 7 bases, leaving 15 bases between the germline ends. The CDR3 has 16 amino acids. Germline V CDR1 and CDR2: SGHDN, FVKESK.

The chain recombines TRBV5-1 with TRBJ2-7; no clear D. CDR1 SGHRS and CDR2 YFSETQ come from the germline V gene. This CDR3 contains 13 residues. The V gene lost 5 bases and the J gene lost 1 base, with 10 bases spanning the gap. The CDR3 nucleotides are TGCGCCAGCAGATTCCCCGGGTCCTACGAGCAGTACTTC. Protein: CASRFPGSYEQYF. Variable domain in full (rest from reference TRBV5-1 and TRBJ2-7): KAGVTQTPRYLIKTRGQQVTLSCSPISGHRSVSWYQQTPGQGLQFLFEYFSETQRNKGNFPGRFSGRQFSNSRSEMNVSTLELGDSALYLCASRFPGSYEQYFGPGTRLTVT.

This clone was detected once. This rearrangement joins TRBV12-3 or TRBV12-4 to TRBJ1-2, with D uncertain. Between the trimmed V and J ends, which lost 6 bases and 8 bases, there was a span of 16 bases. The CDR3 loop spans 13 amino acids. The CDR3 here is CASRTAGSRGYTF. In DNA, the CDR3 is TGTGCCAGCAGAACGGCAGGCTCTCGGGGCTACACCTTC.

V gene TRBV7-8 combines with J gene TRBJ1-1; 7 nucleotides match TRBD1. J was trimmed by 1 base and V by 5 bases; bases with no gene match: 7. Germline V gene data show CDR1 as SGHVS and CDR2 as FQNEAQ. The CDR3 has 15 amino acids. The CDR3 protein is CASSTRTGSNTEAFF. In nucleotides, the CDR3 is TGTGCCAGCAGCACCCGGACAGGCTCGAACACTGAAGCTTTCTTT.

The chain uses TRBV25-1 and TRBJ2-7, with TRBD1 identical over 9 bases. The CDR3 runs 14 residues. Germline V gene lookup returns CDR1 MGHDK and CDR2 SYGVNS. Trimming removed 10 bases from V and 5 bases from J; junction bases left unmatched: 12. The CDR3 DNA reads as TGTGCCACCCGTTCCGGGACAGGGACTCACGAGCAGTACTTC. This gives the protein CATRSGTGTHEQYF.

This clone occurred once. The chain couples TRBV6-6 to TRBJ1-1, with 8 nucleotides matching TRBD1. After removal of 0 bases from V and 0 bases from J, the junction contained 3 bases not matched to a gene. The CDR3 sequence is 16 residues long. Germline lookup yields CDR1 MNHNY and CDR2 SVGAGI (reference sequence). This CDR3 is CASSYSDRAMNTEAFF. CDR3 coding DNA: TGTGCCAGCAGTTACTCGGACAGGGCAATGAACACTGAAGCTTTCTTT.

The chain has TRBV5-5 and TRBJ2-5; D possibly corresponds to TRBD1 (5 bases). The CDR3 runs to 16 residues. Germline lookup yields CDR1 SGHKS and CDR2 YYEKEE (reference sequence). V dropped 4 bases and J dropped 1 base, with 17 bases sitting between them. As DNA, the CDR3 is TGTGCCAGCAGCCAGGGCCCCATCCTTTCCCAAGAGACCCAGTACTTC. Translating it yields CASSQGPILSQETQYF.

V usage is TRBV5-6 and J usage is TRBJ2-5; 12 bases fit TRBD2. J was trimmed by 5 bases and V by 4 bases; bases with no gene match: 15. In germline, CDR1 is SGHDT, CDR2 YYEEEE. The CDR3 is 18 residues long. CDR3 in amino acids: CASSPGLAGGRSVETQYF. DNA of the CDR3: TGTGCCAGCAGCCCGGGCCTAGCGGGGGGGCGGTCCGTCGAGACCCAGTACTTC.

The V call is TRBV7-6, the J call TRBJ1-6, with D hard to call. Deletions cut 0 bases from V and 7 bases from J, with 16 bases between. CDR3 length: 17 amino acids. CDR1 is SGHVS and CDR2 is FNYEAQ in the germline V gene. Here the CDR3 reads CASSLAGRPGGNSPLHF. For the CDR3, the DNA is TGTGCCAGCAGCTTAGCAGGACGGCCCGGCGGGAATTCACCCCTCCACTTT.

The CDR3 loop is CASSYSAGTMNTEAFF. The CDR3 DNA follows: TGTGCCAGCAGTTACTCAGCAGGGACAATGAACACTGAAGCTTTCTTT. The V gene is TRBV6-6, the J gene TRBJ1-1; TRBD1 is a possible D gene (6 bases). CDR3 length equals 16 residues. Trimming pared 0 bases from V and 0 bases from J, leaving 11 bases between. CDR1 and CDR2 (germline): MNHNY, SVGAGI (reference sequence).

The chain links TRBV29-1 to TRBJ1-2; 9 nucleotides align to TRBD1. There are 14 residues in the CDR3. Germline V gives CDR1 SQVTM, CDR2 ANQGSEA. J was trimmed by 5 bases and V by 4 bases; bases with no gene match: 8. The CDR3 nucleotides are TGCAGCGTTGGCCCACAGGGGGCGGAGTATGGCTACACCTTC. Protein product: CSVGPQGAEYGYTF.

The genes are TRBV27 and TRBJ1-2; the match to TRBD1 covers 9 bases. Germline V gene data show CDR1 as MNHEY and CDR2 as SMNVEV (reference sequence). V gave up 0 bases and J gave up 7 bases; unmatched junction bases: 21. The CDR3 has 20 residues. The CDR3 region is CASSLSPGQGLGPGGGGYTF. Here the CDR3 DNA reads TGTGCCAGCAGTTTATCGCCGGGACAGGGTCTTGGCCCCGGGGGGGGTGGCTACACCTTC.